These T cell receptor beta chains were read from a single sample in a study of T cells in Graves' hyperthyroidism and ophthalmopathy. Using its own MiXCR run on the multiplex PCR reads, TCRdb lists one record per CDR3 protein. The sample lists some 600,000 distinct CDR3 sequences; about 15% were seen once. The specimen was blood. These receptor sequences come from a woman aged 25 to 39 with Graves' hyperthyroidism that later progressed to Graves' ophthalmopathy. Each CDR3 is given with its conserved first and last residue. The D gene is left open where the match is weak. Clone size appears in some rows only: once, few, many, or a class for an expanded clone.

CDR3nt: TGCGCCAGCAGCTTTCAGGGTCTAACAGATACGCAGTATTTT; CDR3aa: CASSFQGLTDTQYF; d_gene: NA; j_gene: TRBJ2-3; abundance: few; len: 14; v_gene: TRBV5-1
CDR3nt: TGCGCCAGCAGCCCACACGCGGGACAGTTCTCCTATAATTCACCCCTCCACTTT; CDR3aa: CASSPHAGQFSYNSPLHF; d_gene: TRBD1; j_gene: TRBJ1-6; abundance: NA; len: 18; v_gene: TRBV4-3
CDR3nt: TGCGCCAGCAGCACACTCGGGACAGGGAAAGAAAAACTGTTTTTT; CDR3aa: CASSTLGTGKEKLFF; d_gene: TRBD1; j_gene: TRBJ1-4; abundance: few; len: 15; v_gene: TRBV4-1
CDR3nt: TGTGCCAGCAGCTCCGCACCGGGACAGCCCCGAATCCTCTCCTCGAACACCGGGGAGCTGTTTTTT; CDR3aa: CASSSAPGQPRILSSNTGELFF; d_gene: TRBD1; j_gene: TRBJ2-2; abundance: many; len: 22; v_gene: TRBV28
CDR3nt: TGTGCCAGCAGTATAAACCCGGGACAGGGATACAATGAGCAGTTCTTC; CDR3aa: CASSINPGQGYNEQFF; d_gene: TRBD1; j_gene: TRBJ2-1; abundance: NA; len: 16; v_gene: TRBV2
CDR3nt: TGTGCCAGCAGTTTTGGGACTAGCGGGACCTTTGGGACCCAGTACTTC; CDR3aa: CASSFGTSGTFGTQYF; d_gene: TRBD2; j_gene: TRBJ2-5; abundance: many; len: 16; v_gene: TRBV28
CDR3nt: TGTGCCACCTCGACGGACCAAGGCACAGATACGCAGTATTTT; CDR3aa: CATSTDQGTDTQYF; d_gene: NA; j_gene: TRBJ2-3; abundance: few; len: 14; v_gene: TRBV24-1
CDR3nt: TGTGCCAGCAGTTACCTGGGCGCCCCGCAGTACTTC; CDR3aa: CASSYLGAPQYF; d_gene: NA; j_gene: TRBJ2-7; abundance: few; len: 12; v_gene: TRBV6-5
CDR3nt: TGTGCCAGCAGTTTATTTTATGGGACAGGGTTGAAGCCCCAGCATTTT; CDR3aa: CASSLFYGTGLKPQHF; d_gene: TRBD1; j_gene: TRBJ1-5; abundance: many; len: 16; v_gene: TRBV28
CDR3nt: TGCGCCAGCAGCTTGGTCGTAGCGGGAGGTGGGGATGAGCAGTTCTTC; CDR3aa: CASSLVVAGGGDEQFF; d_gene: TRBD2; j_gene: TRBJ2-1; abundance: many; len: 16; v_gene: TRBV5-1
CDR3nt: TGTGCCAGCGGGATGACGGTAGGTGGGACTACTAACAATGAGCAGTTCTTC; CDR3aa: CASGMTVGGTTNNEQFF; d_gene: TRBD2; j_gene: TRBJ2-1; abundance: many; len: 17; v_gene: TRBV28
CDR3nt: TGTGCCAGCAGCTTGGGGGGGGCGAGCGGTTGGGATAACTATGGCTACACCTTC; CDR3aa: CASSLGGASGWDNYGYTF; d_gene: NA; j_gene: TRBJ1-2; abundance: NA; len: 18; v_gene: TRBV5-4